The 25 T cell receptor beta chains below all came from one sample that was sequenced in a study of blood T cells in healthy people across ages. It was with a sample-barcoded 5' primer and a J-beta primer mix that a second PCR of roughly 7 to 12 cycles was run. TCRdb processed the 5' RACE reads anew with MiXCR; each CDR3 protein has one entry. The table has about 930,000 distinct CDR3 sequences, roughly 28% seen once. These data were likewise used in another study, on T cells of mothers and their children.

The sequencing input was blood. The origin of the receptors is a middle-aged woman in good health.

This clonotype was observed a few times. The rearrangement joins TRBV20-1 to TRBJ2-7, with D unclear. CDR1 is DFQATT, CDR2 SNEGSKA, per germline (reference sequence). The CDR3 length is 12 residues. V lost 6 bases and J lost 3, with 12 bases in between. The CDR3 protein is CSAKWQNYEQYF. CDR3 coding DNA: TGCAGTGCCAAATGGCAGAACTACGAGCAGTACTTC.

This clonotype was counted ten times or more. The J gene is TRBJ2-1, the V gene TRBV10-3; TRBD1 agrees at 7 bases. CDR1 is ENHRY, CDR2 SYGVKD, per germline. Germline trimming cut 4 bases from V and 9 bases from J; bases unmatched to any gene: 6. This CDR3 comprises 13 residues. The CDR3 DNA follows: TGTGCCATCAGTGCCGCACCAGGGGGTGAGCAGTTCTTC. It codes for CAISAAPGGEQFF.

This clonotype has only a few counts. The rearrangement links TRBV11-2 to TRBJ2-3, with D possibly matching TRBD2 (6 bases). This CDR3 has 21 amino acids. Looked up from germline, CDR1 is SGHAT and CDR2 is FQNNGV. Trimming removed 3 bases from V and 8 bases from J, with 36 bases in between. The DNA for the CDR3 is TGTGCCAGCAGCTTCCATTCCAGCTTAGGTCGGAGGGGCGGCCTTTCGGGTACGCAGTATTTT. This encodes CASSFHSSLGRRGGLSGTQYF.

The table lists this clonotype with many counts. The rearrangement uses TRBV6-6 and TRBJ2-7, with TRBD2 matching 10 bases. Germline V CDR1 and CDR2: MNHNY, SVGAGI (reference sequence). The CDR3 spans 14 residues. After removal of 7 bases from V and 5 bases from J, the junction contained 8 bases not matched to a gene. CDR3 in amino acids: CASNRGTSVNEQYF. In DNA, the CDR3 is TGTGCCAGCAACCGCGGGACTAGCGTCAACGAGCAGTACTTC.

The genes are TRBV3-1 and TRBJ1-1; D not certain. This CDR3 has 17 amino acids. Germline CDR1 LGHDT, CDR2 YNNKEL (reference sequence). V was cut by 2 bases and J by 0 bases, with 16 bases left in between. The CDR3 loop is CASSQPSRFRMNTEAFF. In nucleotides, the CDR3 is TGTGCCAGCAGCCAACCCTCTCGATTCAGAATGAACACTGAAGCTTTCTTT.

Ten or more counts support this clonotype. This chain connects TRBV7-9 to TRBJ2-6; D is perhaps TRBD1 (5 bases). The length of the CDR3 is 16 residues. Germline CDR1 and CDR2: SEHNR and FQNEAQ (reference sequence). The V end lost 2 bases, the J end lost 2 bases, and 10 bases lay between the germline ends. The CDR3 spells CASSLQGDPGANVLTF. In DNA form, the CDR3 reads TGTGCCAGCAGCTTACAGGGTGACCCTGGGGCCAACGTCCTGACTTTC.

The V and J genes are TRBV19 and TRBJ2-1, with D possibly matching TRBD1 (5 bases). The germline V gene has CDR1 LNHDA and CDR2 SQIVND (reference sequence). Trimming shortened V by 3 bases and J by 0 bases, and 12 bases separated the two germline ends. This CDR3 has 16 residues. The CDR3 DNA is TGTGCCAGTAGTATGGGTCCTAGGGGCTCCTACAATGAGCAGTTCTTC. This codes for CASSMGPRGSYNEQFF.

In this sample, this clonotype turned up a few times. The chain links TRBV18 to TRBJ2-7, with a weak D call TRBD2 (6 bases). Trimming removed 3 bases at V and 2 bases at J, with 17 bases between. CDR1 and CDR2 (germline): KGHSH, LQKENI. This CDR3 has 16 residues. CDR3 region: CASSPRDASGAYEQYF. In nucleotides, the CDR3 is TGTGCCAGCTCACCGCGGGACGCCTCGGGGGCCTACGAGCAGTACTTC.

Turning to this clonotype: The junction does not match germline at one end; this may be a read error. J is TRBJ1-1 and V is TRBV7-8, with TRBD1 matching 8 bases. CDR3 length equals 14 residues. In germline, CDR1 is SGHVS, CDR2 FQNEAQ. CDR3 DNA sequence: TGTGCCCGCAGCCCCGACAGGGGCAACACTGAAGCTTTCTTT. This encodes CARSPDRGNTEAFF.

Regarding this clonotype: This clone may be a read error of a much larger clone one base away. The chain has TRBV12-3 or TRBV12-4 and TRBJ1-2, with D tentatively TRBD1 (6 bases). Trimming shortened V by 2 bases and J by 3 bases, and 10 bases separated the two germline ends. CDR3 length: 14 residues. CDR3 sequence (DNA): TGTGCCAGCAGTTTACGGACAGTCGACTATGGCTACACCTTC. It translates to CASSLRTVDYGYTF.

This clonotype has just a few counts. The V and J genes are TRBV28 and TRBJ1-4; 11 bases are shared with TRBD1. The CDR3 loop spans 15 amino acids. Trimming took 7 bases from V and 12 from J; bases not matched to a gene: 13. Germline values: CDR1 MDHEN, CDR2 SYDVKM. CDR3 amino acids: CASIAGTGGRKELFF. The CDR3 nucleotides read TGTGCCAGCATTGCCGGGACAGGGGGACGAAAGGAACTGTTTTTT.

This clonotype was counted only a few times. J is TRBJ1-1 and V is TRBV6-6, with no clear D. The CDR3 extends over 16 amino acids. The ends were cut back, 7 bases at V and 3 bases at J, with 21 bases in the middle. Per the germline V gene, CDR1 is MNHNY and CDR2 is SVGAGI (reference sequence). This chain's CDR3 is CASTSQSRGKYTEAFF. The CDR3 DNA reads TGTGCCAGCACCTCACAGAGTCGTGGAAAGTACACTGAAGCTTTCTTT.

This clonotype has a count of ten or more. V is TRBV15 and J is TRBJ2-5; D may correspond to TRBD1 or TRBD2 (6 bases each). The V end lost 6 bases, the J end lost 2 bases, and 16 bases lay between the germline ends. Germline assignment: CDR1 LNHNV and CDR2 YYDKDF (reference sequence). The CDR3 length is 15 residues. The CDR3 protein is CATSNVRGPQETQYF. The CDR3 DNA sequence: TGTGCCACCAGTAACGTCCGGGGGCCTCAAGAGACCCAGTACTTC.

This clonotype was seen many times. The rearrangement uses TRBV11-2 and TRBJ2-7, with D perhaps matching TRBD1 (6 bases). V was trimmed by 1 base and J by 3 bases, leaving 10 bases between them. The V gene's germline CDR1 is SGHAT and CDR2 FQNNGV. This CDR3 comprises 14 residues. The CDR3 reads CASSLVTGIYEQYF. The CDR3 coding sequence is TGTGCCAGCAGCTTAGTAACAGGGATCTACGAGCAGTACTTC.

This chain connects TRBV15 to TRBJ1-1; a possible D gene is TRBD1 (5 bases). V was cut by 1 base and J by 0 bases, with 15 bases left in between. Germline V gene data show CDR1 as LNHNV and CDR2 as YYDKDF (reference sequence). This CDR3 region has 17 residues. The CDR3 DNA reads TGTGCCACCAGCAGAGTAAGGTCTCGGGGGATGAACACTGAAGCTTTCTTT. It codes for CATSRVRSRGMNTEAFF.

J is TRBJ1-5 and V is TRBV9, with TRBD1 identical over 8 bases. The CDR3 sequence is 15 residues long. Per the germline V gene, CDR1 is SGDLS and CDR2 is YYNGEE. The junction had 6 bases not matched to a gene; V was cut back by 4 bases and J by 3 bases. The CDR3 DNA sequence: TGTGCCAGCAGCTCAACGGACAGGGTCAATCAGCCCCAGCATTTT. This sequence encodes CASSSTDRVNQPQHF.

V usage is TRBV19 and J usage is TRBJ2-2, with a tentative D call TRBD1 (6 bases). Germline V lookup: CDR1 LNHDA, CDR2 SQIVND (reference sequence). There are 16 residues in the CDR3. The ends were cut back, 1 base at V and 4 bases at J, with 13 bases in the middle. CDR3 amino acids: CASSIGQGSVTGELFF. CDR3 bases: TGTGCCAGTAGTATAGGGCAGGGGTCTGTCACCGGGGAGCTGTTTTTT.

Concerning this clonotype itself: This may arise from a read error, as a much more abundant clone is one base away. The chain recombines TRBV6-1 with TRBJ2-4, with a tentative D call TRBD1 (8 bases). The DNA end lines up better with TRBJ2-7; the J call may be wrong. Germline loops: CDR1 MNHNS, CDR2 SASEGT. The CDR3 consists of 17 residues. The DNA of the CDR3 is TGTGCCAGCAGCTCAACGAGCCTGACAGGGGAGGGGTGCGAGCAGTACTTC. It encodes CASSSTSLTGEGCEQYF.

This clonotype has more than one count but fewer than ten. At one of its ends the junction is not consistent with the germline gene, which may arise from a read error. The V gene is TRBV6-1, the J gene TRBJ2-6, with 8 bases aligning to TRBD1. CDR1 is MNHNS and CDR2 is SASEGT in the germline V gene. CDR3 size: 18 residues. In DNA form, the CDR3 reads TGTGCCAGCAGTGGGGGGACAGGAAGCATCTCTGGGGTCAACGTCCTGACTTTC. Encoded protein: CASSGGTGSISGVNVLTF.

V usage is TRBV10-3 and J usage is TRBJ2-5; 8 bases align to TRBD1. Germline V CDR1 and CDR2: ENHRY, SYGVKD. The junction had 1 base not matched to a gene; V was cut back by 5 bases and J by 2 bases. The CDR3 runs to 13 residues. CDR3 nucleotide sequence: TGTGCCATCAGTTACAGGGGGCAAGAGACCCAGTACTTC. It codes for CAISYRGQETQYF.

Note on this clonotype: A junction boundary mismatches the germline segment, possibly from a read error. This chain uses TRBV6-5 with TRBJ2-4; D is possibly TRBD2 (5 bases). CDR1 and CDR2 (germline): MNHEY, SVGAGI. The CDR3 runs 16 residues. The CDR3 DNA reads TGTGCCAACAGTTACCGAAGAGGGCTAGCCGAAAACATTCAGTACTTC. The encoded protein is CANSYRRGLAENIQYF.

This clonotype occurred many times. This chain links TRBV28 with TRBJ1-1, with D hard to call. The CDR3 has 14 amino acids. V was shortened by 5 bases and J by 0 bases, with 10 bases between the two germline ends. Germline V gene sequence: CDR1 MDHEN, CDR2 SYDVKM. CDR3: CASSPFDMNTEAFF. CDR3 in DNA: TGTGCCAGCAGTCCATTCGATATGAACACTGAAGCTTTCTTT.

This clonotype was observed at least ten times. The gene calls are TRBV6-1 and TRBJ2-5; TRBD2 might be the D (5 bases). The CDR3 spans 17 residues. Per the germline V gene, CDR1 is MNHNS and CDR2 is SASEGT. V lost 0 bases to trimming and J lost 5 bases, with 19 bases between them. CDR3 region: CASSEALGVGTRETQYF. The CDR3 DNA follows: TGTGCCAGCAGTGAAGCGCTCGGGGTAGGAACGAGGGAGACCCAGTACTTC.

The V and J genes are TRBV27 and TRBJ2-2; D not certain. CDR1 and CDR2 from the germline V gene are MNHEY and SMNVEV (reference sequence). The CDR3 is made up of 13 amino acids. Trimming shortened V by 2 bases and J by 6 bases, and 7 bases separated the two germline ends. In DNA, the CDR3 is TGTGCCAGCAGTTTAGCGTCGGCCGGGGAGCTGTTTTTT. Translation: CASSLASAGELFF.

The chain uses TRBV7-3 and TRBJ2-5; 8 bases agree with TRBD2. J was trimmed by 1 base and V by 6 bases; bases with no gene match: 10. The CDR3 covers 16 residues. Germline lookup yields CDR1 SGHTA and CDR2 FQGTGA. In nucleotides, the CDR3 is TGTGCCAGCAGTCCAACACGGGCGGGGGGCCAAGAGACCCAGTACTTC. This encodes CASSPTRAGGQETQYF.